These T cell receptor beta chains were read from a single sample in a study of blood T cell repertoires in COVID-19. Produced via immunoSEQ multiplex PCR; TCRdb's table is partial and in-frame only. The table includes about 140,000 clones, approximately 82% detected once. Specimen: peripheral blood. The receptor set was obtained from a human donor in a cohort sampled during active COVID-19. The CDR3 runs from the conserved cysteine through the conserved F or W. D genes are given only for firm matches. Not every row has a clone size; where given, it reads once, few, many or a size class.

size	D	J	V	CDR3	DNA
-	-	TRBJ1-2	TRBV27	CASSGTNDYGYTF	TGTGCCAGCAGCGGGACAAACGACTATGGCTACACCTTC
-	-	TRBJ2-7	TRBV7-2	CASSARDTFYEQYF	TGTGCCAGCAGCGCCCGGGACACCTTCTACGAGCAGTACTTC
-	TRBD2	TRBJ2-1	TRBV18	CASSPTGGLGHNEQFF	TGTGCCAGCTCACCAACGGGGGGGCTAGGACACAATGAGCAGTTCTTC
-	TRBD2	TRBJ2-1	TRBV10-3	CAISESGITGNEQFF	TGTGCCATCAGTGAGAGCGGGATAACGGGAAATGAGCAGTTCTTC
-	TRBD1	TRBJ2-7	TRBV5-1	CASSLSGQVWEQYF	TGCGCCAGCAGCTTGTCGGGACAGGTCTGGGAGCAGTACTTC
-	TRBD1	TRBJ2-4	TRBV7-2	CASSRDLTGSIQYF	TGTGCCAGCAGCCGCGACCTGACAGGGAGCATTCAGTACTTC
-	-	TRBJ2-2	TRBV3-1/TRBV3-2	CASSQEVNMNTGELFF	TGTGCCAGCAGCCAAGAAGTAAACATGAACACCGGGGAGCTGTTTTTT
-	-	TRBJ2-5	TRBV6-5	CASSYFDGGETQYF	TGTGCCAGCAGTTACTTCGACGGAGGGGAGACCCAGTACTTC
-	TRBD1	TRBJ2-1	TRBV7-7	CASSLAGTGEGNEQFF	TGTGCTAGCAGCTTAGCCGGGACAGGGGAAGGAAATGAGCAGTTCTTC
-	-	TRBJ1-2	TRBV19	CASSMWETTVYGYTF	TGTGCCAGTAGTATGTGGGAGACAACGGTCTATGGCTACACCTTC
-	-	TRBJ1-5	TRBV2	CASTFAGNQPQHF	TGTGCCAGCACCTTCGCAGGCAATCAGCCCCAGCATTTT
-	-	TRBJ2-5	TRBV27	CASSLGGGVETQYF	TGTGCCAGCAGTTTGGGGGGGGGCGTGGAGACCCAGTACTTC
-	-	TRBJ1-1	TRBV5-4	CASSLVQTNTEAFF	TGTGCCAGCAGCTTGGTACAGACAAACACTGAAGCTTTCTTT
-	TRBD2	TRBJ2-7	TRBV4-2	CASSQERSPGLAGGSYEQYF	TGTGCCAGCAGCCAAGAAAGGTCCCCGGGACTAGCGGGAGGTTCCTACGAGCAGTACTTC
-	TRBD2	TRBJ2-7	TRBV7-9	CASSPNLSGRSYEQYF	TGTGCCAGCAGCCCTAATTTGAGCGGGAGGTCCTACGAGCAGTACTTC
once	TRBD1	TRBJ1-1	TRBV7-6	CASSRTGQSNTEAFF	TGTGCCAGCAGCAGGACAGGGCAATCGAACACTGAAGCTTTCTTT
-	-	TRBJ2-7	TRBV6-5	CASSYSAEQYF	TGTGCCAGCAGTTACTCGGCGGAACAGTACTTC
-	TRBD2	TRBJ2-5	TRBV9	CASSSPSGSWETQYF	TGTGCCAGCAGCTCCCCTAGCGGGAGTTGGGAGACCCAGTACTTC
-	-	TRBJ2-7	TRBV5-1	CASSLNGGGVYEQYF	TGCGCCAGCAGCTTGAACGGAGGGGGCGTCTACGAGCAGTACTTC
-	TRBD1	TRBJ2-1	TRBV11-3	CASSLGTGGADEQFF	TGTGCCAGCAGCTTAGGGACAGGGGGCGCGGATGAGCAGTTCTTC
once	TRBD1	TRBJ1-5	TRBV10-1	CASGDRGFWGNQPQHF	TGCGCCAGCGGGGACAGGGGCTTTTGGGGCAATCAGCCCCAGCATTTT
-	-	TRBJ1-1	TRBV20-1	CSASVGLVAFF	TGCAGTGCTAGTGTGGGACTGGTAGCTTTCTTT
-	-	TRBJ2-1	TRBV6-1	CASSEAERTIYYNEQFF	TGTGCCAGCAGTGAAGCCGAGCGGACTATCTATTACAATGAGCAGTTCTTC
-	-	TRBJ2-2	TRBV7-8	CASSRPGTTGNTGELFF	TGTGCCAGCAGCCGCCCCGGGACGACAGGGAACACCGGGGAGCTGTTTTTT
-	-	TRBJ1-4	TRBV6-2/TRBV6-3	CASSSVDRPTNEKLFF	TGTGCCAGCAGTTCCGTCGACAGGCCGACTAATGAAAAACTGTTTTTT
once	-	TRBJ1-1	TRBV9	CASSVDPGQLNTEAFF	TGTGCCAGCAGCGTAGATCCAGGCCAGCTGAACACTGAAGCTTTCTTT
-	TRBD2	TRBJ2-7	TRBV10-2	CASGSGAGGPSEQYF	TGCGCCAGCGGGTCGGGGGCGGGAGGGCCGAGTGAGCAGTACTTC
once	-	TRBJ1-2	TRBV12-3/TRBV12-4	CASSLRSGYGYTF	TGTGCCAGCAGTTTACGGAGTGGATATGGCTACACCTTC
-	-	TRBJ1-2	TRBV3-1/TRBV3-2	CASSQVGQNYGYTF	TGTGCCAGCAGCCAAGTGGGACAAAACTATGGCTACACCTTC
-	-	TRBJ2-7	TRBV23-1	CASREAEQYF	TGCGCCAGCAGGGAGGCCGAGCAGTACTTC
once	TRBD2	TRBJ2-6	TRBV7-2	CASSLGGLAGGGANVLTF	TGTGCCAGCAGTCTAGGCGGACTAGCGGGAGGAGGGGCCAACGTCCTGACTTTC
-	TRBD2	TRBJ2-1	TRBV7-2	CASSPGLAGARGLF	TGTGCCAGCAGCCCCGGGCTAGCGGGAGCACGGGGGCTCTTC
many	-	TRBJ1-5	TRBV5-8	CASSLGFARGREPQHF	TGTGCCAGCAGCTTGGGGTTCGCCCGAGGAAGAGAGCCCCAGCATTTT
-	TRBD2	TRBJ2-1	TRBV18	CASSPVSGSSYNEQFF	TGTGCCAGCTCACCAGTTAGCGGGAGCTCCTACAATGAGCAGTTCTTC
few	TRBD2	TRBJ2-7	TRBV28	CASKLAGEAYEQYF	TGTGCCAGCAAATTGGCGGGAGAGGCGTACGAGCAGTACTTC